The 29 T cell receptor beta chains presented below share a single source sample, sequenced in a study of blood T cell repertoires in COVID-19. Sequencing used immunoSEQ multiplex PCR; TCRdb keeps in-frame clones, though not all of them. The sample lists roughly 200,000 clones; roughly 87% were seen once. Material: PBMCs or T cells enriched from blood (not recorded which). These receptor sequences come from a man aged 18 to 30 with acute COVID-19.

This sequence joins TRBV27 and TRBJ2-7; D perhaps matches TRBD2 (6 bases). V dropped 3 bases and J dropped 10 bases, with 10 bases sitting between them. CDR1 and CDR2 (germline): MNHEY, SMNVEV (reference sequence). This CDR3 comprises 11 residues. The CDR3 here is CASSFGRDQYF. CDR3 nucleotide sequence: TGTGCCAGCAGTTTCGGGAGAGACCAGTACTTC.

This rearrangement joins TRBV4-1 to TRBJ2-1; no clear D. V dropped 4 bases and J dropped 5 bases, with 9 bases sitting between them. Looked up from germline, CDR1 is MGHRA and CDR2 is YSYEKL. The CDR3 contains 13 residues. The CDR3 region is CASSLARDNEQFF. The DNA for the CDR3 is TGCGCCAGCAGCCTTGCTCGAGACAATGAGCAGTTCTTC.

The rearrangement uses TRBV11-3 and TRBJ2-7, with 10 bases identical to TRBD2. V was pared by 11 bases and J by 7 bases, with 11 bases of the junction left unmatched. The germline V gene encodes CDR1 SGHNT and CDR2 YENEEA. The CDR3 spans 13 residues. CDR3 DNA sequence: TGTGCCGGAACCCTAGCGGGAGTGGTAGAGCAGTACTTC. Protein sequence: CAGTLAGVVEQYF.

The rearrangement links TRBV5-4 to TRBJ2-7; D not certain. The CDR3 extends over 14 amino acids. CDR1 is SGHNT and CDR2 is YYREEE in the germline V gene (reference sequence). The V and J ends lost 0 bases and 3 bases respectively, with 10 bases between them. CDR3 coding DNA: TGTGCCAGCAGCTTGGGTTATAGTGACTACGAGCAGTACTTC. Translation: CASSLGYSDYEQYF.

CDR3 sequence: CASSLEKTEAFF. The CDR3 coding sequence is TGTGCCAGCAGTTTGGAGAAAACTGAAGCTTTCTTT. The V call is TRBV28, the J call TRBJ1-1; D not certain. The CDR3 covers 12 residues. Germline V gene data show CDR1 as MDHEN and CDR2 as SYDVKM. V was shortened by 3 bases and J by 5 bases, with 7 bases between the two germline ends.

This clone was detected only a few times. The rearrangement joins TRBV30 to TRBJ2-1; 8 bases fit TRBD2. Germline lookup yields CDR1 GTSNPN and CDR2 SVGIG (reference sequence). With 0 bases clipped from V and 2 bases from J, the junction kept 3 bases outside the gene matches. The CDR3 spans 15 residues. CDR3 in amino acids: CAWSVRGRTYNEQFF. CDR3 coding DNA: TGTGCCTGGAGTGTACGCGGGAGGACCTACAATGAGCAGTTCTTC.

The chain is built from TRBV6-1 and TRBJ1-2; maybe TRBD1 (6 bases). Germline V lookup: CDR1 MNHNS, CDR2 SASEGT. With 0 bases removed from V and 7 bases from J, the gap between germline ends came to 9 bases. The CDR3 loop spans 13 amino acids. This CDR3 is CASSEAGAFGYTF. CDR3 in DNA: TGTGCCAGCAGTGAAGCGGGGGCTTTTGGCTACACCTTC.

The CDR3 DNA reads as TGTGCCAGCTCCCACGGACAGGACTACGAGCAGTACTTC. Protein product: CASSHGQDYEQYF. V is TRBV18 and J is TRBJ2-7; the match to TRBD1 covers 7 bases. The germline V gene encodes CDR1 KGHSH and CDR2 LQKENI. The CDR3 is 13 amino acids. The junction had 5 bases not matched to a gene; V was cut back by 6 bases and J by 3 bases.

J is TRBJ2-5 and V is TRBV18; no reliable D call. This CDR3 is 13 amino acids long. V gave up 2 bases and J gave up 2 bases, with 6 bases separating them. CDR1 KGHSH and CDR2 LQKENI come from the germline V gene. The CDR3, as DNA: TGTGCCAGCTCACCAGCCAGACAAGAGACCCAGTACTTC. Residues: CASSPARQETQYF.

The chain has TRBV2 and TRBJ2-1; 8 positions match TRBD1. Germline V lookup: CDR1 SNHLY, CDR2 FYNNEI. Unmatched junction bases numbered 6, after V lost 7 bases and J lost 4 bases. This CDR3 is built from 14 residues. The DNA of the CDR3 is TGTGCCAGCAAGTCAGGGGGCGAATACAATGAGCAGTTCTTC. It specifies CASKSGGEYNEQFF.

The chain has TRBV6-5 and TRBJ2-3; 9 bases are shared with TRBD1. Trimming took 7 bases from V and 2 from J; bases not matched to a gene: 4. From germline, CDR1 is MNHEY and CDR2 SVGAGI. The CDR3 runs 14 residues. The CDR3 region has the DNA TGTGCCAGCATGGGACAGGGTATCACAGATACGCAGTATTTT. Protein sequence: CASMGQGITDTQYF.

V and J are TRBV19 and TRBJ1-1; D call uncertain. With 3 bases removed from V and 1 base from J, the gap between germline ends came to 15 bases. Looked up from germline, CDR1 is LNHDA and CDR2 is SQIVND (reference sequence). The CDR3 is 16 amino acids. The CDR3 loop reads CASSIGGEGTNTEAFF. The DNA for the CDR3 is TGTGCCAGTAGTATTGGTGGGGAGGGAACGAACACTGAAGCTTTCTTT.

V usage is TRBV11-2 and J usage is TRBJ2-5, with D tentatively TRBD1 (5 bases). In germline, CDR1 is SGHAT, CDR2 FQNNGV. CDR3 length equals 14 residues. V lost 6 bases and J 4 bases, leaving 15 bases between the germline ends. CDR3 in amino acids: CASRPGMGRETQYF. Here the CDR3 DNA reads TGTGCCAGCAGGCCAGGGATGGGAAGAGAGACCCAGTACTTC.

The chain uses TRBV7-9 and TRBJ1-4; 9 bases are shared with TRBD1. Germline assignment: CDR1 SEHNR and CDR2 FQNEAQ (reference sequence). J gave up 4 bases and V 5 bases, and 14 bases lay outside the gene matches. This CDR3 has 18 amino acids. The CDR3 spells CASSTAFGQGYYNEKLFF. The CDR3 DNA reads TGTGCCAGCAGCACAGCCTTTGGACAGGGGTACTATAATGAAAAACTGTTTTTT.

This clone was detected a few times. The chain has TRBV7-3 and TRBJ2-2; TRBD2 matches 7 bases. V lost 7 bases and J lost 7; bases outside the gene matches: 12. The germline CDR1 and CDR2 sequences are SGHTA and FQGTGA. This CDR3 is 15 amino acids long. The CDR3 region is CASKSGSGTVGELFF. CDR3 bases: TGTGCCAGCAAATCGGGCAGCGGGACGGTCGGGGAGCTGTTTTTT. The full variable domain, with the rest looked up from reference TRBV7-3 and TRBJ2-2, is GAGVSQTPSNKVTEKGKYVELRCDPISGHTALYWYRQSLGQGPEFLIYFQGTGAADDSGLPNDRFFAVRPEGSVSTLKIQRTERGDSAVYLCASKSGSGTVGELFFGEGSRLTVL.

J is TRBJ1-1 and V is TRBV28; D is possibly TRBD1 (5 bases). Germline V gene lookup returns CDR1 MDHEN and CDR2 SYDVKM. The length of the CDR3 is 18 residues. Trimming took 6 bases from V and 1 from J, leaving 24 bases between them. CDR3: CASSPVHGRGFQNTEAFF. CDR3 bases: TGTGCCAGCAGCCCCGTCCACGGGAGGGGATTCCAGAACACTGAAGCTTTCTTT.

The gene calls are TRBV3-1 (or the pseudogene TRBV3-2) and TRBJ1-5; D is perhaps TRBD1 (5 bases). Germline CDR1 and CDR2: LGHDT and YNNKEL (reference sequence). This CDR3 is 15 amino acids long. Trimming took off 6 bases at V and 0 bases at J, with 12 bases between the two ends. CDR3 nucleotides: TGTGCCAGCAGTCCTCGACAGTATAGCAATCAGCCCCAGCATTTT. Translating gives CASSPRQYSNQPQHF.

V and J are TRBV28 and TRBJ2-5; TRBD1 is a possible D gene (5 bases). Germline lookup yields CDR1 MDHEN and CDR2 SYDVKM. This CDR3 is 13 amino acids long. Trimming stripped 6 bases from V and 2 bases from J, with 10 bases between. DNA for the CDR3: TGTGCCAGCAGCCCCAGGGTTCAAGAGACCCAGTACTTC. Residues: CASSPRVQETQYF.

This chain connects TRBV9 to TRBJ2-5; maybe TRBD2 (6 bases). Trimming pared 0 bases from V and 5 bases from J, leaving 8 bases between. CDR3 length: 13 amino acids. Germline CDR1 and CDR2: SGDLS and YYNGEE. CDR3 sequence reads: CASSVAGAETQYF. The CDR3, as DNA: TGTGCCAGCAGCGTAGCGGGAGCTGAGACCCAGTACTTC.

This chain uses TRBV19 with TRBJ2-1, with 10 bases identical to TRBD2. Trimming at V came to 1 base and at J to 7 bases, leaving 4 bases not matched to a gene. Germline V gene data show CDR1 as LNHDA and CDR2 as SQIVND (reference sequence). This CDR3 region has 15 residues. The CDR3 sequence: CASSIASGSENEQFF. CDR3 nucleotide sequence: TGTGCCAGTAGTATAGCTAGCGGGAGCGAGAATGAGCAGTTCTTC.

The CDR3 spells CASSFTSGRGNTQYF. The CDR3 nucleotides read TGTGCCAGCAGCTTTACTAGCGGGAGGGGAAATACGCAGTATTTT. The chain employs TRBV9 and TRBJ2-3; 13 positions match TRBD2. The germline V gene has CDR1 SGDLS and CDR2 YYNGEE. V lost 4 bases to trimming and J lost 7 bases; unmatched junction nucleotides: 6. CDR3 length: 15 residues.

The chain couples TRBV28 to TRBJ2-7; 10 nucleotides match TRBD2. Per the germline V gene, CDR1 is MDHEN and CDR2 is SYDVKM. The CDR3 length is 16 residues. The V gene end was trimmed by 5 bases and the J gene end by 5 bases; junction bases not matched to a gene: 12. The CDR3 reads CASSHPFLAGVHEQYF. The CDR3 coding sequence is TGTGCCAGCAGTCACCCCTTCCTAGCGGGAGTCCACGAGCAGTACTTC.

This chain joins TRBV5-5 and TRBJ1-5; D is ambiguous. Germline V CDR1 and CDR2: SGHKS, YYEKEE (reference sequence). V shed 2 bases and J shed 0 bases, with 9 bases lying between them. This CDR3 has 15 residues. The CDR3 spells CASSLNAYSNQPQHF. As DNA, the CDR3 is TGTGCCAGCAGCTTAAACGCGTATAGCAATCAGCCCCAGCATTTT.

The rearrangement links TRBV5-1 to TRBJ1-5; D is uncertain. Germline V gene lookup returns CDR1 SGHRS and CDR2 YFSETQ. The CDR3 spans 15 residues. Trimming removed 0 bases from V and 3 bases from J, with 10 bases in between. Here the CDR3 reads CASSLVAGYNQPQHF. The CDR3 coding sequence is TGCGCCAGCAGCTTGGTGGCCGGGTACAATCAGCCCCAGCATTTT.

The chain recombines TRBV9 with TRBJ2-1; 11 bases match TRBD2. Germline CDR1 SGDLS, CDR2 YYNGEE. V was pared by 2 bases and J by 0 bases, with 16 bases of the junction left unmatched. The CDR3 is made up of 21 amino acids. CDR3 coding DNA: TGTGCCAGCAGCGTCCTAGCGGGAGGTGACCTCTCTATCCCCTCCTACAATGAGCAGTTCTTC. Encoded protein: CASSVLAGGDLSIPSYNEQFF.

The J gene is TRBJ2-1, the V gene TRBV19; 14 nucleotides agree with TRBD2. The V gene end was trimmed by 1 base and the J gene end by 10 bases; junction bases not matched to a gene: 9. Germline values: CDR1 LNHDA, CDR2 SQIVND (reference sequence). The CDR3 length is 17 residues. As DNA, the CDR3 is TGTGCCAGTAGTATAGGGGGACTAGCGGGAGCCTCAGGGGAGCAGTTCTTC. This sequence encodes CASSIGGLAGASGEQFF.

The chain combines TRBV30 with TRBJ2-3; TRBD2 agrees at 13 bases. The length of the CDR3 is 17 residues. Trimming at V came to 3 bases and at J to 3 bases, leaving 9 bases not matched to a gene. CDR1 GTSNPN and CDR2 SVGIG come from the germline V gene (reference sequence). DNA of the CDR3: TGTGCCTGGAGAGCCGGGACTAGCGGGAAAAGTACAGATACGCAGTATTTT. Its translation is CAWRAGTSGKSTDTQYF.

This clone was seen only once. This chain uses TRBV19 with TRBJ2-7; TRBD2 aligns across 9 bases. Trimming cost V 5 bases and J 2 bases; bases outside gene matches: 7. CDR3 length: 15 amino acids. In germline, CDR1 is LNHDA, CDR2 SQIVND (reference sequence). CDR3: CASSPGLAGTYEQYF. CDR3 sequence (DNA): TGTGCCAGTAGTCCCGGCCTAGCGGGGACCTACGAGCAGTACTTC.

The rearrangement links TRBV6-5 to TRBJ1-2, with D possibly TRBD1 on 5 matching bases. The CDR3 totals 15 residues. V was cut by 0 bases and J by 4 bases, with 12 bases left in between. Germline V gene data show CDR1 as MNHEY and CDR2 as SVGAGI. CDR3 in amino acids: CASSYSQGSAYGYTF. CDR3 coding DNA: TGTGCCAGCAGTTACTCGCAGGGTTCGGCCTATGGCTACACCTTC.